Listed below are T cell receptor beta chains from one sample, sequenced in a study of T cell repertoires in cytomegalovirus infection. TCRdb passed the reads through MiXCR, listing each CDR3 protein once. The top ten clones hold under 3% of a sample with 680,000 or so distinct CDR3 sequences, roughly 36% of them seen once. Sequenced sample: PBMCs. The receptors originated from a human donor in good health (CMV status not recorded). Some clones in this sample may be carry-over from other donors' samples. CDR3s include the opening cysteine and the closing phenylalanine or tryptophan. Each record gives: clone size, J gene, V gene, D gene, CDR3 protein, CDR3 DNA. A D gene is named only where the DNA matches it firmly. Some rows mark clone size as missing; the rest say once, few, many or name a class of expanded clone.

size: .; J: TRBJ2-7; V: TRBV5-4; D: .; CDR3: CASSPWGPYEQYF; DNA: TGTGCCAGCAGCCCGTGGGGTCCCTACGAGCAGTACTTC
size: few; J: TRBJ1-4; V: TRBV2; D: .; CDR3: CASRERVLGEKLFF; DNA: TGTGCCAGCAGAGAACGGGTGTTAGGTGAAAAACTGTTTTTT
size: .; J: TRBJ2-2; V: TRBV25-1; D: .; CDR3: CASSDPGSYITGELFF; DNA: TGTGCCAGCAGTGACCCCGGGTCTTACATCACCGGGGAGCTGTTTTTT
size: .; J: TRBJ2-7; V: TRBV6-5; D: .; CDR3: CASSYMRGRGDEQYF; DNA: TGTGCCAGCAGTTACATGCGGGGGCGCGGCGACGAGCAGTACTTC
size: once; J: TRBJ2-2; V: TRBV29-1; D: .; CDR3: CSVVPGAGGELFF; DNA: TGCAGCGTTGTTCCGGGGGCGGGCGGGGAGCTGTTTTTT
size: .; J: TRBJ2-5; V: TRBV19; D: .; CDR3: CASSFLTGTQYF; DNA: TGTGCCAGTAGTTTCCTTACAGGGACGCAGTACTTC
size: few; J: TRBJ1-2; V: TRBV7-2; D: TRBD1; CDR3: CASRGGQADPNYGYTF; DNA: TGTGCCAGCAGGGGGGGACAGGCCGACCCAAACTATGGCTACACCTTC
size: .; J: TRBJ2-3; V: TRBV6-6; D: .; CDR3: CASSHGGVDTQYF; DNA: TGTGCCAGCAGTCACGGAGGCGTAGATACGCAGTATTTT
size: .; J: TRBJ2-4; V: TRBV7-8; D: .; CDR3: CARRLAITLTRQNIQYF; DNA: TGTGCCAGGCGCTTAGCAATTACACTGACCCGCCAAAACATTCAGTACTTC
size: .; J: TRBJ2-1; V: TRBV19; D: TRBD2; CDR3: CASSIDRLAGGPSSYNEQFF; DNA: TGTGCCAGTAGTATAGATCGCCTAGCGGGAGGTCCTAGCTCCTACAATGAGCAGTTCTTC
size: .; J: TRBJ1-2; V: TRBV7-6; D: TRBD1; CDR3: CASSISGTGKGAYGYTF; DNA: TGTGCCAGCAGCATCTCCGGGACAGGGAAAGGGGCCTATGGCTACACCTTC
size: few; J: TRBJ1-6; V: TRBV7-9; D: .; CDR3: CASSPGEYNSPLHF; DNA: TGTGCCAGCAGCCCGGGGGAGTATAATTCACCCCTCCACTTT
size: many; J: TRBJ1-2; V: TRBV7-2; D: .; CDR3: CASATGPYGYTF; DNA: TGTGCCAGCGCGACCGGGCCCTATGGCTACACCTTC
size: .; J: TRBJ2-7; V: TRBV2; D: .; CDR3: CASRDNDYEQYF; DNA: TGTGCCAGCCGGGACAACGACTACGAGCAGTACTTC
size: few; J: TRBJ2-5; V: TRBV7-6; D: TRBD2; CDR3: CASSLFRGGDQETQYF; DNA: TGTGCCAGCAGCTTATTCCGCGGGGGGGACCAAGAGACCCAGTACTTC
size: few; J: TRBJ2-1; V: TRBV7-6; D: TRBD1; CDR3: CASSLVGQGAYNEQFF; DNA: TGTGCCAGCAGCTTAGTAGGGCAGGGGGCCTACAATGAGCAGTTCTTC
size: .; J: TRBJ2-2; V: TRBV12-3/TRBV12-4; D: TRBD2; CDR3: CASSLGRGRETGELFF; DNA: TGTGCCAGCAGTTTAGGCCGCGGGAGAGAGACCGGGGAGCTGTTTTTT
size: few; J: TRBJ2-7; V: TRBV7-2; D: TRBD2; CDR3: CASSLVGWLAGSYEQYF; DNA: TGTGCCAGCAGCTTAGTGGGGTGGCTAGCGGGGTCCTACGAGCAGTACTTC
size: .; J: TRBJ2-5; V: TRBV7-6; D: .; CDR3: CASSFALRVQETQYF; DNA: TGTGCCAGCAGCTTTGCCCTCCGGGTACAAGAGACCCAGTACTTC
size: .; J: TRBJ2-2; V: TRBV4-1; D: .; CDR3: CASSLRITGELFF; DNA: TGCGCCAGCAGCCTGAGGATCACCGGGGAGCTGTTTTTT
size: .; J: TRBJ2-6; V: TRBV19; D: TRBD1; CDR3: CASSSHTGVGANVLTF; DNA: TGTGCCAGTAGTTCACACACAGGGGTGGGGGCCAACGTCCTGACTTTC
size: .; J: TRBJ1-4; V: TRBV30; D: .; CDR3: CAWRAGPATNEKLFF; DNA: TGTGCCTGGAGGGCTGGACCTGCAACTAATGAAAAACTGTTTTTT
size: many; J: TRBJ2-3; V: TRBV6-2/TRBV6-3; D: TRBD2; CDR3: CASSYSSAGGTDTQYF; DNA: TGTGCCAGCAGTTACTCCTCGGCGGGGGGCACAGATACGCAGTATTTT
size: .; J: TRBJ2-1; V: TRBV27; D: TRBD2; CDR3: CASSLTGTSMQEQFF; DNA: TGTGCCAGCAGTTTAACCGGGACTAGCATGCAGGAGCAGTTCTTC
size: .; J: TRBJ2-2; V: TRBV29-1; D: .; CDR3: CSGQTGANTGVLFF; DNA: TGCAGCGGTCAGACAGGCGCGAACACCGGGGTGCTGTTTTTT
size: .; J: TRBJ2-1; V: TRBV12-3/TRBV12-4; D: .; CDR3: CASSLAVEGHNEQFF; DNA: TGTGCCAGCAGTTTAGCGGTCGAAGGCCACAATGAGCAGTTCTTC
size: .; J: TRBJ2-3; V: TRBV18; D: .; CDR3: CASSQRDKSTDTQYF; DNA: TGTGCCAGCTCACAAAGGGACAAAAGCACAGATACGCAGTATTTT
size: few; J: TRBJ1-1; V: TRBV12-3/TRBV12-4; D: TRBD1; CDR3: CASSLVGTGGDEAFF; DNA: TGTGCCAGCAGTTTGGTAGGGACAGGGGGCGACGAAGCTTTCTTT
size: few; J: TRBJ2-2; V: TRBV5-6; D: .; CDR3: CASSQPTGELFF; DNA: TGTGCCAGCAGCCAGCCAACCGGGGAGCTGTTTTTT
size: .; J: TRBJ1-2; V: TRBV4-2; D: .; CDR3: CASSQDFTDEYGYTF; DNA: TGTGCCAGCAGCCAAGATTTTACCGACGAGTACGGCTACACCTTC
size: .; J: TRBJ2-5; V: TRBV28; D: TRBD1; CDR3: CASSSSYRGRQETQYF; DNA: TGTGCCAGCAGTTCCTCTTACAGGGGGCGGCAAGAGACCCAGTACTTC
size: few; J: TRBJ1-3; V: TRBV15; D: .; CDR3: CATSGDSGNTIYF; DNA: TGTGCCACCAGCGGGGACTCTGGAAACACCATATATTTT
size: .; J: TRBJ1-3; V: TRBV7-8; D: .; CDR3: CASSLKPDGRISGNTIYF; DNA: TGTGCCAGCAGCTTAAAACCCGACGGCAGGATCTCTGGAAACACCATATATTTT
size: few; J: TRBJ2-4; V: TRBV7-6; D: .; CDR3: CASSLIGDNREYF; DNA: TGTGCCAGCAGCTTAATAGGGGACAACAGGGAGTACTTC
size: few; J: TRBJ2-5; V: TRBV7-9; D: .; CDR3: CASSSGVGETQYF; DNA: TGTGCCAGCAGCTCAGGGGTTGGGGAGACCCAGTACTTC
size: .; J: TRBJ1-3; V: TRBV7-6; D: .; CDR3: CASSSGDGNTIYF; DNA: TGTGCCAGCAGCTCAGGGGACGGAAACACCATATATTTT
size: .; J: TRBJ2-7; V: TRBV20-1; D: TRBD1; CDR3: CSAGDRGPYEQYF; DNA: TGCAGTGCTGGTGACAGGGGGCCGTACGAGCAGTACTTC
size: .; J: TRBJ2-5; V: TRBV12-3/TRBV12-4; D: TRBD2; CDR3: CASSRRASGGRETQYF; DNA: TGTGCCAGCAGTCGACGGGCTAGCGGGGGTAGAGAGACCCAGTACTTC
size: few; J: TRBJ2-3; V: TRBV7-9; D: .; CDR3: CASSFGQYTDTQYF; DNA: TGTGCCAGCAGCTTCGGGCAGTACACAGATACGCAGTATTTT
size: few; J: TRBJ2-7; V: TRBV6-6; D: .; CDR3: CASSYLLTGEQYF; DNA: TGTGCCAGCAGTTACCTCCTAACGGGGGAGCAGTACTTC
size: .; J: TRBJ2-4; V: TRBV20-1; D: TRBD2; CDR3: CSARVAGGADIQYF; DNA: TGCAGTGCTAGAGTAGCGGGGGGGGCGGACATTCAGTACTTC
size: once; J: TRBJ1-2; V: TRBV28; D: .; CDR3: CASSAVGLDYGYTF; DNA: TGTGCCAGCAGTGCTGTAGGCCTAGACTATGGCTACACCTTC